The 10 T cell receptor beta chains reported below all come from one sample, sequenced in a study of cytomegalovirus exposure and HLA in healthy donors. This PCR relied on a set of 60 Vbeta primers and 13 Jbeta primers. TCRdb keeps only in-frame clones here, not all; method: immunoSEQ multiplex PCR. This table holds over 65,000 clones. The material sequenced was PBMCs. The receptor source for this set is a man aged 30 to 39 in good health and CMV-seronegative.

The chain uses TRBV6-4 and TRBJ2-1, with 7 bases that match TRBD1. The V gene end was trimmed by 4 bases and the J gene end by 2 bases; junction bases not matched to a gene: 5. The germline V gene encodes CDR1 MRHNA and CDR2 SNTAGT. The CDR3 extends over 15 amino acids. The CDR3 region is CASSVSQGAYNEQFF. CDR3 sequence (DNA): TGTGCCAGCAGTGTCTCCCAGGGGGCCTACAATGAGCAGTTCTTC.

The chain combines TRBV6-6 with TRBJ2-4; 10 nucleotides line up with TRBD2. CDR3 size: 14 residues. The germline V gene has CDR1 MNHNY and CDR2 SVGAGI (reference sequence). V lost 5 bases to trimming and J lost 7 bases; unmatched junction nucleotides: 5. The CDR3 nucleotides are TGTGCCAGCAGTCATAGCGGGGGGCAGAACATTCAGTACTTC. Translating gives CASSHSGGQNIQYF.

The V and J genes are TRBV27 and TRBJ2-7, with 9 bases that match TRBD1. Germline V CDR1 and CDR2: MNHEY, SMNVEV (reference sequence). The V gene end was trimmed by 4 bases and the J gene end by 4 bases; junction bases not matched to a gene: 14. The CDR3 is 17 amino acids. CDR3 sequence reads: CASSSPHGGQGEYEQYF. DNA of the CDR3: TGTGCCAGCAGTTCCCCCCATGGGGGACAGGGTGAATACGAGCAGTACTTC.

The chain employs TRBV2 and TRBJ2-7, with 7 nucleotides matching TRBD1. Per the germline V gene, CDR1 is SNHLY and CDR2 is FYNNEI. V lost 6 bases to trimming and J lost 0 bases; unmatched junction nucleotides: 2. This CDR3 is 13 amino acids long. In DNA, the CDR3 is TGTGCCAGCAGCGGGACAGCCTCCTACGAGCAGTACTTC. This sequence encodes CASSGTASYEQYF. The whole variable domain, remainder taken from reference TRBV2 and TRBJ2-7, is EPEVTQTPSHQVTQMGQEVILRCVPISNHLYFYWYRQILGQKVEFLVSFYNNEISEKSEIFDDQFSVERPDGSNFTLKIRSTKLEDSAMYFCASSGTASYEQYFGPGTRLTVT.

The chain employs TRBV5-1 and TRBJ2-5, with TRBD1 identical over 9 bases. Germline CDR1 is SGHRS and CDR2 is YFSETQ. The CDR3 length is 14 residues. V gave up 3 bases and J gave up 5 bases; unmatched junction bases: 5. The CDR3 is CASSWGQGRETQYF. The DNA of the CDR3 is TGCGCCAGCAGCTGGGGACAGGGTCGGGAGACCCAGTACTTC.

This CDR3 reads CASSSGDRLYEQYF. The DNA for the CDR3 is TGTGCCAGCAGCTCAGGGGACAGACTCTACGAGCAGTACTTC. The chain couples TRBV11-3 to TRBJ2-7; 7 bases align to TRBD1. After removal of 4 bases from V and 3 bases from J, the junction contained 6 bases not matched to a gene. Germline values: CDR1 SGHNT, CDR2 YENEEA. The CDR3 runs 14 residues. Together with reference TRBV11-3 and TRBJ2-7, the CDR3 gives the full variable domain: EAGVVQSPRYKIIEKKQPVAFWCNPISGHNTLYWYLQNLGQGPELLIRYENEEAVDDSQLPKDRFSAERLKGVDSTLKIQPAELGDSAVYLCASSSGDRLYEQYFGPGTRLTVT.

The rearrangement joins TRBV6-1 to TRBJ1-3, with D unresolved. Germline lookup yields CDR1 MNHNS and CDR2 SASEGT. The CDR3 runs to 14 residues. The ends were cut back, 7 bases at V and 4 bases at J, with 14 bases in the middle. The CDR3 bases are TGTGCCAGCACGGTTCACTATAGGGGAAACACCATATATTTT. This codes for CASTVHYRGNTIYF.

The genes are TRBV9 and TRBJ2-7; D remains unclear. CDR1 and CDR2 (germline): SGDLS, YYNGEE. The V end lost 0 bases, the J end lost 3 bases, and 13 bases lay between the germline ends. This CDR3 has 15 residues. For the CDR3, the DNA is TGTGCCAGCAGCGTAGGATCGGCAGGCCGCTACGAGCAGTACTTC. Translating gives CASSVGSAGRYEQYF.

A remark on this clone: Other DNA sequences within the sample encode an identical CDR3. CDR3 nucleotide sequence: TGTGCCCACTCCCCATACGCTCGGCTAATCCTAGCTAACTATGGCTACACCTTC. Its translation: CAHSPYARLILANYGYTF. This chain links TRBV18 with TRBJ1-2; D not resolved. This CDR3 comprises 18 residues. The germline V gene has CDR1 KGHSH and CDR2 LQKENI. V was shortened by 11 bases and J by 0 bases, with 28 bases between the two germline ends.

The chain couples TRBV7-9 to TRBJ2-7; TRBD1 agrees at 12 bases. After removal of 4 bases from V and 4 bases from J, the junction contained 5 bases not matched to a gene. Germline V lookup: CDR1 SEHNR, CDR2 FQNEAQ (reference sequence). This CDR3 comprises 15 residues. The CDR3 DNA sequence: TGTGCCAGCAGCTACGGGACAGGGGGCGGGTACGAGCAGTACTTC. Translated: CASSYGTGGGYEQYF. Full variable domain (outside the CDR3, taken from reference TRBV7-9 and TRBJ2-7): DTGVSQNPRHKITKRGQNVTFRCDPISEHNRLYWYRQTLGQGPEFLTYFQNEAQLEKSRLLSDRFSAERPKGSFSTLEIQRTEQGDSAMYLCASSYGTGGGYEQYFGPGTRLTVT.